This T cell receptor (beta chain) is drawn from a study of shared clonotypes between healthy human individuals. Overall study results and limits: Sharing across four donors was seen in roughly 5.2% of naive CD4 clonotypes. Among donors, clonotype sharing was expected to be affected by sequencing depth.

Points on this clone: Its target is not known.

TCRdb's table, derived via immunoSEQ multiplex PCR, lists solely in-frame clones and lacks some. The data contain 2 million or so clones, 90% to 95% of them singletons. The junction had 10 bases not matched to a gene; V was cut back by 4 bases and J by 2 bases. CDR3 size: 16 residues. Germline V gene sequence: CDR1 SGHNT, CDR2 YYREEE (reference sequence). This TCR came from a man between 18 and 29 years old in good health. Specimen: naive CD4+ T cells sorted from blood. As to subset: CD45RA+ positively selected. This sequence joins TRBV5-4 and TRBJ2-7; 9 bases agree with TRBD2. CDR3 bases: TGTGCCAGCAGCACCCTGGGGGAGCGGGGGGCCTACGAGCAGTACTTC. Translating gives CASSTLGERGAYEQYF.